Described below is a single T cell receptor beta chain sequence and its context. The specificity of this receptor is unknown. Per-base qualities were not stored, and no clone one base away is much larger. The entry originates in a study of T cell responses to AZD1222 COVID-19 vaccine (dated by TCRdb to 2020 to 2022). Background on the whole study: Because spike-specific TCR depth and breadth did not differ between the two schedules, AZD1222 recipients who got a second dose at roughly 4 weeks were pooled with those who got a second dose at roughly 12 weeks. Trial participants were enrolled into age subgroups of 18-55, 56-69 and 70-plus years, which contained about 150, 28 and 57 TCR-sequenced participants, respectively. TCR sequencing covered 233 trial participants: 200 to 220 given two doses of AZD1222 and approximately 26 given two doses of MenACWY control vaccine.

Paper-wide results and their limitations: The 56-69-year group was small, and its depth increase did not reach significance, likely because of low power. The whole spike protein was spanned by vaccine-associated CD4 TCRs, and dominant responses were seen in regions 160-218 and 743-854. Participants were mostly white British and included more females than males, and it was suggested by the authors that clonal diversity may have been underestimated. Because no samples from the day 14 peak response were available, repertoires could be characterized only after the peak T cell response. Reportedly, almost half of the unique spike-specific TCRs recognized epitopes lying outside the regions that are mutated in the B.1.351 and B.1.1.7 variants. Spike-specific TCR breadth and depth rose significantly after two AZD1222 doses compared with day 0 and with MenACWY recipients. Conclusions about previously exposed vaccinees are limited because only five to seven AZD1222 recipients were SARS-CoV-2 seropositive at baseline.

The CDR3 regions of human TCRbeta chains were subjected to immunosequencing. Processing in the source paper ran as follows. TCRs in the repertoires were compared against a reference library of SARS-CoV-2-specific TCRs that had been generated with the MIRA antigen-specificity platform. Breadth meant the fraction of unique TCRs that were SARS-CoV-2-associated, whereas depth meant the fraction of total T cells that were SARS-CoV-2-associated. Using the MIRA data, each spike-specific TCR was assigned both to the spike region to which the TCR was reactive and to a CD4 or CD8 class. Log10-transformed breadth and depth values were compared by one-way ANOVA with Sidak's multiple comparisons tests. In TCRdb, the immuneACCESS table is reduced to in-frame sequences with V and J assigned. These tables do not hold every clone; where another copy was compared, an unresolved V gene accounts for under half, and the others remain unexplained. That table is the source of V, J and clone size, and D and trimming were worked out from the DNA. The sample table contains 100,000 to 120,000 clones; only one count was recorded for 87% of them. In total, the top ten clones hold around 3% of the sample.

The time point label corresponds to: baseline before first vaccination. Vaccinee samples were obtained from the UK trials COV001 and COV002, which included a single-blind randomized controlled phase 2/3 trial of AZD1222 (ChAdOx1 nCoV-19) in healthy adults. For TCRbeta chain sequencing, PBMC samples were collected from trial participants at day 0 and at day 28 after the second dose. Including the terminal cysteine and phenylalanine, the CDR3 comprises 13 residues. Only the CDR3 DNA stays, 39 bases, in frame from base 1. V is pruned by 10 bases and J by 3 bases, leaving 8 bases of the junction without a gene match. The germline V gene supplies CDR1 KGHDR and CDR2 SFDVKD.

The receptor was isolated from an adult in good health. The input for sequencing was peripheral blood, taken on day 0 of AZD1222 vaccination. Rearrangement joined TRBV24-1 to TRBJ2-7, with TRBD1 matching 7 junction bases. The DNA sequence is given as TGTGCCACGGGGCAGGGGGACCGCTACGAGCAGTACTTC. Its translation is CATGQGDRYEQYF.